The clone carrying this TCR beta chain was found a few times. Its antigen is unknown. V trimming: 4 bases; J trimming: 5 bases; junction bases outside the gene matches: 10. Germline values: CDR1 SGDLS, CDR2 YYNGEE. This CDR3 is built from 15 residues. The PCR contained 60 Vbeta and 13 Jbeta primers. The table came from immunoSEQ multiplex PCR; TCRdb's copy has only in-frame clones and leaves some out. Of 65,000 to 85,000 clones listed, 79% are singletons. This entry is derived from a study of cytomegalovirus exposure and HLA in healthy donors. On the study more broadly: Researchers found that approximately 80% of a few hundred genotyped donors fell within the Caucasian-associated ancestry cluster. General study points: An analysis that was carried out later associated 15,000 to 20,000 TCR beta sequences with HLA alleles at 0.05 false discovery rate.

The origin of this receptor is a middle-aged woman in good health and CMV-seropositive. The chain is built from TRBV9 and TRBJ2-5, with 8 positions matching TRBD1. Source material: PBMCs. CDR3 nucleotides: TGTGCCAGCAGCCTTGGCGACAGGGGTTTGGAGACCCAGTACTTC. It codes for CASSLGDRGLETQYF.